This T cell receptor (beta chain) appears in the sequencing data of a study of shared clonotypes between healthy human individuals. General study results and limits: Sequencing depth was expected to influence donor clonotype sharing. Non-shared clonotypes had lower generation probabilities than those shared by all four donors.

V shed 5 bases and J shed 3 bases, with 8 bases lying between them. This CDR3 spans 13 amino acids. Germline V CDR1 and CDR2: SNHLY, FYNNEI. Of note for this clone: What it recognizes is unknown.

Every subset's genomic DNA went evenly onto several immunoSEQ plates. The data were produced by immunoSEQ multiplex PCR, yet TCRdb's version contains in-frame clones alone and is incomplete. The sample lists around 2.1 million clones; 95% were seen once. The genes are TRBV2 and TRBJ1-5, with D uncertain. The origin of this receptor is a man aged 18 to 29 in good health. The sample consisted of naive CD4+ T cells sorted from blood. Subset of the sample: CD45RA+ positively selected. The CDR3 sequence is CASSSQFNQPQHF. Written as DNA, the CDR3 is TGTGCCAGCAGTTCACAGTTCAATCAGCCCCAGCATTTT.